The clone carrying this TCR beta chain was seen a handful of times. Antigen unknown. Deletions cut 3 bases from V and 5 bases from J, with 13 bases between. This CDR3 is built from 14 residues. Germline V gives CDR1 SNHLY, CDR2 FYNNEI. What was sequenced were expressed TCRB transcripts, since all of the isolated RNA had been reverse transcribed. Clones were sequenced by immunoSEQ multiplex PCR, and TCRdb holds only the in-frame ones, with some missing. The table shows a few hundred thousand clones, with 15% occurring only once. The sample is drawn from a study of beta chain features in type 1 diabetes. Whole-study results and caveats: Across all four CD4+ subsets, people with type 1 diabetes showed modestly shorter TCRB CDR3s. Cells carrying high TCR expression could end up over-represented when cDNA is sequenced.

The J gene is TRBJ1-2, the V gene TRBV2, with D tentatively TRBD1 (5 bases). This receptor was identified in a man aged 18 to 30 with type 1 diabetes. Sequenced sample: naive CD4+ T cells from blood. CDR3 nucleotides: TGTGCCAGCAGTGAGGAACAGGCAGTGTATGGCTACACCTTC. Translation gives CASSEEQAVYGYTF.